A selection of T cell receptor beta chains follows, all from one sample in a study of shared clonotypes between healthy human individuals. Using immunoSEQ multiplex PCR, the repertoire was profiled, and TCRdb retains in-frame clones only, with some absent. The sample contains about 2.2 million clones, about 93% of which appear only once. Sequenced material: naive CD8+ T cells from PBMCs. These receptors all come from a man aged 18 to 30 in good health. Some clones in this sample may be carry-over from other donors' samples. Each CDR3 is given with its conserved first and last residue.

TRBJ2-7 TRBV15 CATSRDRTDYEQYF
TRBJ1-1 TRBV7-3 CASSFLGDGTEAFF
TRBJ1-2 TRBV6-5 CASSHDRALSNGYTF
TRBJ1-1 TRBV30 CAWSVRQNTEAFF
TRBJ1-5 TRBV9 CASSVGTGMGSNQPQHF
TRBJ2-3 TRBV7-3 CASSWTSGRSDTQYF
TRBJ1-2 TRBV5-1 CASSLDRGSYGYTF
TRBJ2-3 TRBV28 CASSLSPGPQGDTQYF
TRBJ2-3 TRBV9 CASSSGWGAGADTQYF
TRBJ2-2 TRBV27 CASSLSLAGAGELFF
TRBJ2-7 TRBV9 CASSPDTTSGAFGKYF
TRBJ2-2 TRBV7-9 CASSIDTNTGELFF
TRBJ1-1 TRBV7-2 CASSWTGRHTEAFF
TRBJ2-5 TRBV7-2 CASSLALGLAGGRETQYF
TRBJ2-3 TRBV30 CAWSKTSDSDTQYF
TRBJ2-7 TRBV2 CASSEALAGGPTEQYF
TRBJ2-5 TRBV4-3 CASSQARWTEGETQYF
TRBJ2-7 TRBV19 CASSAGGRDSASYEQYF
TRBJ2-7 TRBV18 CASSPDPYSYEQYF
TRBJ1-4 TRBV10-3 CAISERTGPMDEKLFF
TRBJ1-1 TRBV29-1 CSYWGDSEAFF
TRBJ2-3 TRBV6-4 CASMIGRATDTQYF
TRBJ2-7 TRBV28 CASNPLGLQYEQYF
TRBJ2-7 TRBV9 CASSVFRVAEFYEQYF
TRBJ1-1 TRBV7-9 CASSFFLDREAEAFF
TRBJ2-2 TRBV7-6 CASSWGKVLAGPRTGELFF
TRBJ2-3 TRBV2 CASSEHPVDTQYF
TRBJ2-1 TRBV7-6 CASSPRLADNYNEQFF
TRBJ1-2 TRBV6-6 CASSYSNTGIPYGYTF
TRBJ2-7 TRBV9 CASSSSYEQYF
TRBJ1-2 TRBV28 CASSSRADFNYGYTF
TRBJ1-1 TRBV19 CASRLAGWGTEAFF
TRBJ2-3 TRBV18 CASSVDRYSTDTQYF
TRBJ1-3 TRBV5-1 CASSLDRGTGNTIYF
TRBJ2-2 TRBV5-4 CASSLRRERDGELFF
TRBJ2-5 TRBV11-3 CASSTRGFQETQYF
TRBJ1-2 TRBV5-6 CASSLAGTGVYYGYTF
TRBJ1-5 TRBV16 CASSQSRTGGQPQHF
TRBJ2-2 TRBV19 CASRGGDRGSGELFF
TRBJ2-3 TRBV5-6 CASSLEGIRDTQYF
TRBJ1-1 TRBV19 CASSIRELNTEAFF
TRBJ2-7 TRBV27 CASSLIGEWSYEQYF
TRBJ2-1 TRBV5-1 CASSGSLFRDGYNEQFF
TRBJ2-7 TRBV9 CASSGHSYEQYF
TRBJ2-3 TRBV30 CAWSVGAGTDTQYF
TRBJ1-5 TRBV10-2 CASSENSLQPQHF
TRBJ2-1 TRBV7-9 CASSLDGRMNEQFF
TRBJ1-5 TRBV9 CASSAYASGTNEPQHF
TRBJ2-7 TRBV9 CASGGTVYEQYF
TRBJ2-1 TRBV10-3 CAISVESPPSYNEQFF